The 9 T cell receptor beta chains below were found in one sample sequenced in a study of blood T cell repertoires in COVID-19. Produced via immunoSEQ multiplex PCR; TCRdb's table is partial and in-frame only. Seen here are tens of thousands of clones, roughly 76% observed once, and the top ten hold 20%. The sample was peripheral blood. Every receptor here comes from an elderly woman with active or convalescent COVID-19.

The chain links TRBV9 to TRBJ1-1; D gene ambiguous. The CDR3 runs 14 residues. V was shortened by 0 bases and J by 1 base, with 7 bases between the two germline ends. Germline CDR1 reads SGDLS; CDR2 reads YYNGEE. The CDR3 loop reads CASSVGLRNTEAFF. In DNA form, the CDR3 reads TGTGCCAGCAGCGTAGGTTTGCGGAACACTGAAGCTTTCTTT.

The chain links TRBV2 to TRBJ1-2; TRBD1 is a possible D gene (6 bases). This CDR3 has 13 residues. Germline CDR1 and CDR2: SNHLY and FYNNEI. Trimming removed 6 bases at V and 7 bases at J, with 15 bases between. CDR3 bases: TGTGCCAGCAGGACAGGCGGATCTGTTGGCTACACCTTC. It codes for CASRTGGSVGYTF.

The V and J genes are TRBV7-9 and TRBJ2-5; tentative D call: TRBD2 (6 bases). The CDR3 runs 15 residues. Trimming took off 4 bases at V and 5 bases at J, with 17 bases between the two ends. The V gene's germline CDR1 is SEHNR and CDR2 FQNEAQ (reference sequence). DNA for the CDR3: TGTGCCAGCAGCTCCGGGTCGCGGAGGGTTGAGACCCAGTACTTC. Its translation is CASSSGSRRVETQYF.

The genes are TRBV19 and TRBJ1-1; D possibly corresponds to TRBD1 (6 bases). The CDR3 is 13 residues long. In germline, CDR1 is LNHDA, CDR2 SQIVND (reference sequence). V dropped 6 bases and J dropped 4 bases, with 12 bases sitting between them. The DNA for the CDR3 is TGTGCCAGTAGCGAACAGGGCGGCACTGAAGCTTTCTTT. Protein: CASSEQGGTEAFF.

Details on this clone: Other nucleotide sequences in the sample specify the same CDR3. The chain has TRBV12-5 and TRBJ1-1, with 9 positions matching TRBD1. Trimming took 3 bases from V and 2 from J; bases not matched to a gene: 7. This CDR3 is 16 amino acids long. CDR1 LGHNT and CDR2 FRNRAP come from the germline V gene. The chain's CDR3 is CASGFLQGARNTEAFF. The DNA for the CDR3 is TGTGCTAGTGGTTTCTTACAGGGGGCTCGTAACACTGAAGCTTTCTTT.

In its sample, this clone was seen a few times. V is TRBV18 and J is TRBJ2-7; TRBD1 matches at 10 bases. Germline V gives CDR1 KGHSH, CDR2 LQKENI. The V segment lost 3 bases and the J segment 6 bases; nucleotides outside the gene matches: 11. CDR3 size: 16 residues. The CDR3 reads CASSPSTGTGDSEQYF. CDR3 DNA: TGTGCCAGCTCACCGAGTACCGGGACAGGGGACTCCGAGCAGTACTTC.

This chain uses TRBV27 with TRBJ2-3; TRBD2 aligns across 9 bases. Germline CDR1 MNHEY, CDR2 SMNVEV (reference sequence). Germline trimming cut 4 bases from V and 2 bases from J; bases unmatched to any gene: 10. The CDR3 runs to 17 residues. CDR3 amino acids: CASSSAGGQSFTDTQYF. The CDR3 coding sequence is TGTGCCAGCAGTTCCGCGGGGGGGCAGTCGTTCACAGATACGCAGTATTTT.

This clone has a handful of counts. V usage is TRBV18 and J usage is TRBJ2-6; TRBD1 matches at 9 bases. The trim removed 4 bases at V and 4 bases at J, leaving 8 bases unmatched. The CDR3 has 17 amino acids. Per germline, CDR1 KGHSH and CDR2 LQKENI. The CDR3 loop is CASSLTGGAVGANVLTF. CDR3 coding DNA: TGTGCCAGCTCACTCACAGGGGGCGCGGTCGGGGCCAACGTCCTGACTTTC.

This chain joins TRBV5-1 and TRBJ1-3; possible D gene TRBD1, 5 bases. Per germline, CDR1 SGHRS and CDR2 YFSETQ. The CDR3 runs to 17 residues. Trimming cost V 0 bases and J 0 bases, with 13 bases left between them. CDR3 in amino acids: CASSLVGDSVSGNTIYF. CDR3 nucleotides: TGCGCCAGCAGCTTGGTTGGCGACAGCGTCTCTGGAAACACCATATATTTT. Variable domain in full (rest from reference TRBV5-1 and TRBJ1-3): KAGVTQTPRYLIKTRGQQVTLSCSPISGHRSVSWYQQTPGQGLQFLFEYFSETQRNKGNFPGRFSGRQFSNSRSEMNVSTLELGDSALYLCASSLVGDSVSGNTIYFGEGSWLTVV.